A single sample gave rise to the 20 T cell receptor beta chains below, sequenced in a study of shared clonotypes between healthy human individuals. The protocol was immunoSEQ multiplex PCR, while the TCRdb copy is restricted to in-frame clones and leaves out a portion. The sample contains 1.6 million or so clones, approximately 98.5% of which appear only once. The sample consisted of naive CD4+ T cells sorted from blood. Subset in this sample: CD45RA+ positively selected. These receptors originate from a man aged 30-40 years in good health.

Concerning this clone: This specimen includes other DNA sequences encoding the same CDR3. The CDR3 loop reads CASSLEAGELFF. The CDR3 bases are TGTGCCAGCAGCTTAGAGGCGGGGGAGCTGTTTTTT. The rearrangement joins TRBV7-9 to TRBJ2-2; D is unresolved. Trimming cost V 1 base and J 8 bases, with 5 bases left between them. Per germline, CDR1 SEHNR and CDR2 FQNEAQ (reference sequence). The CDR3 has 12 residues.

The chain is built from TRBV5-4 and TRBJ2-3; 8 nucleotides agree with TRBD2. The V gene end was trimmed by 5 bases and the J gene end by 5 bases; junction bases not matched to a gene: 4. Germline assignment: CDR1 SGHNT and CDR2 YYREEE (reference sequence). The CDR3 contains 13 residues. The CDR3 region has the DNA TGTGCCAGCAGAGGAGCGGGAGAAGATACGCAGTATTTT. It yields the protein CASRGAGEDTQYF. Full variable domain (remainder filled in from reference TRBV5-4 and TRBJ2-3): ETGVTQSPTHLIKTRGQQVTLRCSSQSGHNTVSWYQQALGQGPQFIFQYYREEENGRGNFPPRFSGLQFPNYSSELNVNALELDDSALYLCASRGAGEDTQYFGPGTRLTVL.

This chain uses TRBV11-2 with TRBJ2-7; TRBD2 agrees at 11 bases. Germline loops: CDR1 SGHAT, CDR2 FQNNGV. The V gene end was trimmed by 5 bases and the J gene end by 3 bases; junction bases not matched to a gene: 3. CDR3 length equals 14 residues. The CDR3 region has the DNA TGTGCCAGCAGCAGGGGACTAGCGGACTACGAGCAGTACTTC. This codes for CASSRGLADYEQYF.

The chain uses TRBV7-3 and TRBJ2-7; 10 nucleotides align to TRBD1. This CDR3 comprises 15 residues. V dropped 4 bases and J dropped 6; count of bases not matched to a gene: 9. Germline V gives CDR1 SGHTA, CDR2 FQGTGA. CDR3 protein: CASSSSGTGASEQYF. CDR3 bases: TGTGCCAGCAGCTCCTCCGGGACAGGGGCAAGCGAGCAGTACTTC.

A note on this clone: At the DNA level, this CDR3 is encoded by other sequences in the same sample as well. This chain joins TRBV5-1 and TRBJ2-2, with 7 positions matching TRBD1. The CDR3 totals 15 residues. After removal of 3 bases from V and 1 base from J, the junction contained 3 bases not matched to a gene. The germline CDR1 and CDR2 sequences are SGHRS and YFSETQ. CDR3 protein: CASSSTGVNTGELFF. The DNA for the CDR3 is TGCGCCAGCAGCTCCACAGGGGTGAACACCGGGGAGCTGTTTTTT.

The chain has TRBV15 and TRBJ1-3; no clear D. Germline V lookup: CDR1 LNHNV, CDR2 YYDKDF (reference sequence). V lost 3 bases and J 4 bases, leaving 10 bases between the germline ends. The CDR3 is made up of 14 amino acids. The CDR3 spells CATSRDLRGNTIYF. The DNA of the CDR3 is TGTGCCACCAGCAGGGACCTAAGAGGAAACACCATATATTTT.

The chain combines TRBV7-9 with TRBJ1-3, with D tentatively TRBD1 (5 bases). The CDR3 is 13 amino acids. The V end was cut by 1 base, the J end by 8 bases, with 9 bases between. Germline CDR1 reads SEHNR; CDR2 reads FQNEAQ (reference sequence). The chain's CDR3 is CASSLGGTDTIYF. The CDR3 DNA follows: TGTGCCAGCAGCTTAGGAGGGACGGACACCATATATTTT.

The chain recombines TRBV18 with TRBJ1-5; D not resolved. Per the germline V gene, CDR1 is KGHSH and CDR2 is LQKENI. The ends were cut back, 6 bases at V and 8 bases at J, with 11 bases in the middle. The CDR3 loop spans 12 amino acids. The CDR3 nucleotides are TGTGCCAGCTCCCCCGGGCGGGAGCCCCAGCATTTT. This encodes CASSPGREPQHF.

The chain combines TRBV7-9 with TRBJ2-2; 8 nucleotides align to TRBD2. V shed 5 bases and J 6 bases; nucleotides not matched to a gene: 8. The CDR3 length is 15 residues. The germline CDR1 and CDR2 sequences are SEHNR and FQNEAQ (reference sequence). CDR3 nucleotides: TGTGCCAGCAGCCCTCCCTCGGGGGGGCCCGGGGAGCTGTTTTTT. Residues: CASSPPSGGPGELFF. The whole variable domain, filled in from reference TRBV7-9 and TRBJ2-2, reads DTGVSQNPRHKITKRGQNVTFRCDPISEHNRLYWYRQTLGQGPEFLTYFQNEAQLEKSRLLSDRFSAERPKGSFSTLEIQRTEQGDSAMYLCASSPPSGGPGELFFGEGSRLTVL.

The sample holds a few counts of this clone. The J gene is TRBJ2-6, the V gene TRBV19; D is perhaps TRBD1 (7 bases). The germline gives CDR1 LNHDA, CDR2 SQIVND (reference sequence). Deletions cut 4 bases from V and 2 bases from J, with 12 bases between. CDR3 size: 16 residues. CDR3 residues: CASSRQGGAGANVLTF. CDR3 sequence (DNA): TGTGCCAGTAGTAGGCAGGGGGGTGCTGGGGCCAACGTCCTGACTTTC.

This clone was counted once. The chain employs TRBV4-1 and TRBJ2-5; D may be TRBD1 (5 bases). The V end lost 1 base, the J end lost 5 bases, and 20 bases lay between the germline ends. The CDR3 extends over 17 amino acids. Germline V lookup: CDR1 MGHRA, CDR2 YSYEKL. CDR3 loop: CASSQVIGWGSKETQYF. The DNA of the CDR3 is TGCGCCAGCAGCCAAGTGATTGGGTGGGGCTCGAAGGAGACCCAGTACTTC.

The CDR3 loop is CATSRTFGTGGNQPQHF. DNA of the CDR3: TGTGCCACCAGCAGAACTTTCGGGACAGGGGGAAATCAGCCCCAGCATTTT. The chain employs TRBV15 and TRBJ1-5, with 11 bases that match TRBD1. Looked up from germline, CDR1 is LNHNV and CDR2 is YYDKDF (reference sequence). Trimming took 2 bases from V and 4 from J; bases not matched to a gene: 7. The CDR3 consists of 17 residues.

This clone was seen once. This chain connects TRBV29-1 to TRBJ2-1; 11 bases fit TRBD1. The V gene's germline CDR1 is SQVTM and CDR2 ANQGSEA. V was clipped by 6 bases and J by 3 bases; unmatched bases: 13. This CDR3 region has 17 residues. The CDR3 DNA reads TGCAGCGTAGCGTTTACGTCCGGGACAGGGGGCTACAATGAGCAGTTCTTC. Amino acid sequence: CSVAFTSGTGGYNEQFF.

This clone has just one count. V and J are TRBV7-9 and TRBJ1-2; D not certain. V was pared by 0 bases and J by 5 bases, with 4 bases between. The CDR3 extends over 12 amino acids. CDR1 is SEHNR and CDR2 is FQNEAQ in the germline V gene (reference sequence). The CDR3 DNA is TGTGCCAGCAGCTTAGCCCAGTATGGCTACACCTTC. This translates into CASSLAQYGYTF.

A word on this clone: A read error may account for a junction end that differs from germline. The genes are TRBV29-1 and TRBJ1-3; D perhaps matches TRBD1 (6 bases). CDR1 SQVTM and CDR2 ANQGSEA come from the germline V gene. This CDR3 contains 14 residues. In nucleotides, the CDR3 is TGCAGCGTTGCCCCCTCGACTTCACAGGGCTGGGGAGTGTTT. Translated, it gives CSVAPSTSQGWGVF. Full variable domain (outside the CDR3, taken from reference TRBV29-1 and TRBJ1-3): SAVISQKPSRDICQRGTSLTIQCQVDSQVTMMFWYRQQPGQSLTLIATANQGSEATYESGFVIDKFPISRPNLTFSTLTVSNMSPEDSSIYLCSVAPSTSQGWGVFGEGSWLTVV.

V gene TRBV10-3 combines with J gene TRBJ2-7; 9 nucleotides align to TRBD1. Germline-derived CDR1 and CDR2 are ENHRY and SYGVKD. The CDR3 is 15 amino acids. The V segment lost 4 bases and the J segment 0 bases; nucleotides outside the gene matches: 4. This CDR3 reads CAISVRDRASYEQYF. CDR3 nucleotides: TGTGCCATCAGTGTCCGGGACAGGGCCTCCTACGAGCAGTACTTC.

The chain employs TRBV9 and TRBJ2-1, with D tentatively TRBD2 (6 bases). Looked up from germline, CDR1 is SGDLS and CDR2 is YYNGEE. Trimming stripped 3 bases from V and 1 base from J, with 17 bases between. This CDR3 contains 17 residues. The CDR3 spells CASSEAPTRLSYNEQFF. CDR3 in DNA: TGTGCCAGCAGCGAGGCCCCGACTAGGCTATCCTACAATGAGCAGTTCTTC.

This clone was detected once. This sequence joins TRBV5-8 and TRBJ2-1; tentatively, D is TRBD1 (5 bases). This CDR3 is 15 amino acids long. V was clipped by 4 bases and J by 3 bases, with 14 bases between them. CDR1 is SGHTS, CDR2 YDEGEE, per germline. The CDR3 region is CASSRPGQIYNEQFF. The CDR3 nucleotides read TGTGCCAGCAGCAGACCTGGACAAATCTACAATGAGCAGTTCTTC.

This clone was recorded only once. The sample carries other DNA sequences with the same CDR3. The J gene is TRBJ2-7, the V gene TRBV18; no clear D gene. This CDR3 region has 13 residues. Germline V gene sequence: CDR1 KGHSH, CDR2 LQKENI. Between the trimmed V and J ends, which lost 6 bases and 0 bases, there was a span of 9 bases. Here the CDR3 DNA reads TGTGCCAGCTCCCCGGCAAGCTCCTACGAGCAGTACTTC. It specifies CASSPASSYEQYF.

This chain uses TRBV9 with TRBJ2-7; 9 bases are a match to TRBD2. The CDR3 totals 17 residues. CDR1 and CDR2 from the germline V gene are SGDLS and YYNGEE. V trimming: 3 bases; J trimming: 5 bases; junction bases outside the gene matches: 15. The chain's CDR3 is CASSATSISGSPHEQYF. CDR3 coding DNA: TGTGCCAGCAGCGCCACCTCAATTAGCGGGAGTCCCCACGAGCAGTACTTC. Full variable domain (remainder filled in from reference TRBV9 and TRBJ2-7): DSGVTQTPKHLITATGQRVTLRCSPRSGDLSVYWYQQSLDQGLQFLIQYYNGEERAKGNILERFSAQQFPDLHSELNLSSLELGDSALYFCASSATSISGSPHEQYFGPGTRLTVT.